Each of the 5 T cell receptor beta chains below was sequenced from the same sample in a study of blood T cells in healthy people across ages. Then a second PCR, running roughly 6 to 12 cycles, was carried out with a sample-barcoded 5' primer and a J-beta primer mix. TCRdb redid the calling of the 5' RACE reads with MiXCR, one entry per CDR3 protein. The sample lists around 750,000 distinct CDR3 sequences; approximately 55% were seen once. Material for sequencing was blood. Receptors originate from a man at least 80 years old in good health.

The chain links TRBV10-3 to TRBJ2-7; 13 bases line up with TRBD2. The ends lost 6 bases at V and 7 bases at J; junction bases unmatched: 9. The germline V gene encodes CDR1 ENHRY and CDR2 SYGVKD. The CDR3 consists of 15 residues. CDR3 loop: CAIRRTSGSPHEQYF. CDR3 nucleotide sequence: TGTGCCATCAGGAGGACTAGCGGGAGTCCGCATGAGCAGTACTTC.

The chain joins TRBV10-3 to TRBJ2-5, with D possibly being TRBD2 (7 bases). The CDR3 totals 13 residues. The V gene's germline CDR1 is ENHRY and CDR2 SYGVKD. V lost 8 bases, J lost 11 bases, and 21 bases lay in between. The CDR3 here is CAIRGGSHNEQYF. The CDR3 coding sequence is TGTGCCATCCGCGGGGGCTCACATAATGAGCAGTACTTC.

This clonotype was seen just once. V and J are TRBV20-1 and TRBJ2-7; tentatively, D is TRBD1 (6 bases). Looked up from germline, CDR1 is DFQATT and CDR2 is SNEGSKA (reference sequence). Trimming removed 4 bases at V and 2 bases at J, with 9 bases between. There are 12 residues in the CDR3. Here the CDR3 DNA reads TGCAGTGCTAAGTGGGACACCTACGAGCAGTACTTC. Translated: CSAKWDTYEQYF.

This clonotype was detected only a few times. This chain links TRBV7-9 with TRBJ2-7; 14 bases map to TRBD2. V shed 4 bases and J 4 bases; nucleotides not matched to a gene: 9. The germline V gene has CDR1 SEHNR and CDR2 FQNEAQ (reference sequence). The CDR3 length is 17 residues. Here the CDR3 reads CASSSGTSGGVRYEQYF. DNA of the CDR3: TGTGCCAGCAGCTCCGGGACTAGCGGGGGAGTAAGGTACGAGCAGTACTTC.

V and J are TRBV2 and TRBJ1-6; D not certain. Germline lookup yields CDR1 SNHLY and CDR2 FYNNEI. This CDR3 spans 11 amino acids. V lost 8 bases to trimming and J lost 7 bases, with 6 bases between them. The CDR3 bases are TGTGCCAGCTCAGAAAATTCACCCCTCCACTTT. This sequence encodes CASSENSPLHF.